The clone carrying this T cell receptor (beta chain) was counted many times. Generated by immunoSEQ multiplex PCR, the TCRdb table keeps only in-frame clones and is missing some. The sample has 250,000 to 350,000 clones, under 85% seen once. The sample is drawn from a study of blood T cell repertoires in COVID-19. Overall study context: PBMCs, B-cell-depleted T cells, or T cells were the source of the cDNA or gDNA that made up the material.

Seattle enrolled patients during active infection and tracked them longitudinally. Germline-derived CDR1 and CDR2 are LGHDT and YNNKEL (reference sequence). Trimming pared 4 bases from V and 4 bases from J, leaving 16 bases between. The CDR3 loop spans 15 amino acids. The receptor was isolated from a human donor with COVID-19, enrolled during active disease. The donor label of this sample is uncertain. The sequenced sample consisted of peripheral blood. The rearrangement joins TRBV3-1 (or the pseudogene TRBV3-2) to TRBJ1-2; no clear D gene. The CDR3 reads CASSPRSQRGYGYTF. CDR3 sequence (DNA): TGTGCCAGCAGCCCTAGGTCCCAACGGGGCTATGGCTACACCTTC.